This TCR beta chain is from a study of PD-L1 blockade in urothelial cancer. Looking at the study overall: From 2014, patients received atezolizumab, given as 1,200 mg intravenously every 3 weeks. T cell content in blood samples showed a median of about 140,000. Investigators checked blood 3 weeks (second dose) and 6 weeks after treatment start.

The time point denotes: pretreatment peripheral blood. The protocol was immunoSEQ multiplex PCR, while the TCRdb copy is restricted to in-frame clones and leaves out a portion. The profile shows 37,000 or so clones, around 82% of them singletons. This sequence originates from a man in his sixties with urothelial cancer. This specimen consisted of PBMCs, obtained around atezolizumab (anti-PD-L1) treatment.

The CDR3 sequence: CASSPGNEQSEAFF. The CDR3, as DNA: TGTGCCAGCTCTCCCGGGAACGAACAATCTGAAGCTTTCTTT. The chain has TRBV18 and TRBJ1-1; D not certain. There are 14 residues in the CDR3. From germline, CDR1 is KGHSH and CDR2 LQKENI. The V gene lost 6 bases and the J gene lost 6 bases, with 17 bases spanning the gap.